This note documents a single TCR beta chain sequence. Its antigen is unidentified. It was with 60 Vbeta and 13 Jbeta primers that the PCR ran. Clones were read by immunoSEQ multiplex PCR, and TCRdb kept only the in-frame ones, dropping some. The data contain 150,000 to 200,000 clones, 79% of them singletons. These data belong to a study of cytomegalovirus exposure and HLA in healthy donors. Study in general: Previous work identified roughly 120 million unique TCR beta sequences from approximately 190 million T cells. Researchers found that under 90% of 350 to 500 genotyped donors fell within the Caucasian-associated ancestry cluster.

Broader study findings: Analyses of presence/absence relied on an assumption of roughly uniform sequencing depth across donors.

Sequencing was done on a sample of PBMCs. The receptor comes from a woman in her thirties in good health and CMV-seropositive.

The CDR3 is CASIPGGLPIQETQYF. For the CDR3, the DNA is TGTGCCAGCATCCCCGGAGGACTACCTATTCAAGAGACCCAGTACTTC. The chain recombines TRBV28 with TRBJ2-5; D may be TRBD2 (6 bases). The germline V gene has CDR1 MDHEN and CDR2 SYDVKM. The CDR3 totals 16 residues. V was cut by 7 bases and J by 2 bases, with 20 bases left in between.